This TCR beta chain came from a study of blood T cell repertoires in COVID-19. Study overall: Sources were T cells, B-cell-depleted T cells, or PBMCs; the material itself was cDNA or gDNA.

The CDR3 consists of 13 residues. The germline gives CDR1 SNHLY, CDR2 FYNNEI. V lost 6 bases, J lost 0 bases, and 5 bases lay in between. Produced via immunoSEQ multiplex PCR; TCRdb's table is partial and in-frame only. The sample lists about 200,000 clones, roughly 81% occurring once. V and J are TRBV2 and TRBJ2-2; unclear D gene. The sample was peripheral blood. The clonotype comes from a woman in her forties or fifties with active or convalescent COVID-19. The DNA for the CDR3 is TGTGCCAGCAGCCCCGCGAACACCGGGGAGCTGTTTTTT. It translates to CASSPANTGELFF.